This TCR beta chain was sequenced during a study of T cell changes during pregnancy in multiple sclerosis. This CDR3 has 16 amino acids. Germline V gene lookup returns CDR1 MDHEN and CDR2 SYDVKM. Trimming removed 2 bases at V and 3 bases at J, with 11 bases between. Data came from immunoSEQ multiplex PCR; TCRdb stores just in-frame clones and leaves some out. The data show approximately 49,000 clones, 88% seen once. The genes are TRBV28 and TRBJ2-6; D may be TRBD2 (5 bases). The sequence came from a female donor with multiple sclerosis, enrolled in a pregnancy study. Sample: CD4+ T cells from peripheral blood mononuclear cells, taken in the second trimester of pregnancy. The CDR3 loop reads CASSLLSGNGANVLTF. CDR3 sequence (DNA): TGTGCCAGCAGTTTACTTTCGGGAAATGGGGCCAACGTCCTGACTTTC.